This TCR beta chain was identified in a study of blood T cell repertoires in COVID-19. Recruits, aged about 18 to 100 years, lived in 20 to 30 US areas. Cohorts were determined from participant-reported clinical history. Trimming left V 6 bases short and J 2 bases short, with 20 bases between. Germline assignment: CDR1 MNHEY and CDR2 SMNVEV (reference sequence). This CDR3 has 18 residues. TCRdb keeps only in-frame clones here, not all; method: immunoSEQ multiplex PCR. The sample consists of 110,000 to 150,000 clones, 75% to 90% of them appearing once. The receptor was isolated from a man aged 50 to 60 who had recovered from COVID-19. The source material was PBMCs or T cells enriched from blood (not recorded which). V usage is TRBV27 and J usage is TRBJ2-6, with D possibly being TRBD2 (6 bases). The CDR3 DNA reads TGTGCCAGCAGGCCCTGGGGAGGTGGTTCGGCTGGGGCCAACGTCCTGACTTTC. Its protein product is CASRPWGGGSAGANVLTF. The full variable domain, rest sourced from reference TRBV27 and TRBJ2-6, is EAQVTQNPRYLITVTGKKLTVTCSQNMNHEYMSWYRQDPGLGLRQIYYSMNVEVTDKGDVPEGYKVSRKEKRNFPLILESPSPNQTSLYFCASRPWGGGSAGANVLTFGAGSRLTVL.